This T cell receptor (beta chain) was identified during a study of TIL therapy for anti-PD-1-resistant metastatic lung cancer. Stated time point: pre-treatment sample, taken before nivolumab and TIL therapy. Pleural nodules or supraclavicular lymph nodes made up most of the excised metastases sampled. Tumors were harvested before any PD-1/PD-L1 blockade. The libraries were made with immunoSEQ v3. Each library reached some 2.1 million read pairs, or about 5-6.5 million at deep level. Measured with immunoSEQ multiplex PCR; TCRdb has only the in-frame clones, and not every one. The sample lists about 95,000 clones; 55% to 75% were seen once. This CDR3 region has 15 residues. Looked up from germline, CDR1 is LGHNA and CDR2 is YSLEER. Trimming stripped 8 bases from V and 0 bases from J, with 13 bases between.

The rearrangement links TRBV4-3 to TRBJ2-2; tentatively, D is TRBD2 (5 bases). Sequences were derived from tumor tissue, sampled at baseline. The clonotype originates from a person between 25 and 80 years old with non-small cell lung cancer. CDR3 in amino acids: CASSSGFANTGELFF. The CDR3 DNA sequence: TGCGCCAGCTCATCGGGATTCGCGAACACCGGGGAGCTGTTTTTT.